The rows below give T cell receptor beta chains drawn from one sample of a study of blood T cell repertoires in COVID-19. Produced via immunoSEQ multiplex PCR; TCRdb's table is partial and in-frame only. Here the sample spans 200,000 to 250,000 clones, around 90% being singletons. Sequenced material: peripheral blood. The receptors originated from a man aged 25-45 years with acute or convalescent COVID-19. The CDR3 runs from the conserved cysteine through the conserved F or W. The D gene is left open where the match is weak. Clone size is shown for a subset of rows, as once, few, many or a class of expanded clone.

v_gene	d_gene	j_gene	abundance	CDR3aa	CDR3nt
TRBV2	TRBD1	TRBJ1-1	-	CATTNNRGLNTEAFF	TGTGCCACCACAAATAACAGGGGGTTGAACACTGAAGCTTTCTTT
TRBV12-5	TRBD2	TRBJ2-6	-	CASGLRPRGGLVSFGANVLTF	TGTGCTAGTGGTTTGCGACCCCGCGGGGGGCTAGTTTCGTTTGGGGCCAACGTCCTGACTTTC
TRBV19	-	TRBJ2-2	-	CASSPHRERATGELFF	TGTGCCAGTAGTCCACACAGGGAAAGGGCCACCGGGGAGCTGTTTTTT
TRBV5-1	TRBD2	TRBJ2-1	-	CASSLVGTSGGQEQFF	TGCGCCAGCAGCTTGGTCGGGACTAGCGGGGGGCAAGAGCAGTTCTTC
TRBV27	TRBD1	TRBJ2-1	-	CASRQGQGFRNEQFF	TGTGCCAGCCGACAGGGACAGGGATTCCGAAATGAGCAGTTCTTC
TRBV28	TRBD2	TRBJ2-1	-	CASIAGDYYNEQFF	TGTGCCAGCATCGCCGGGGACTACTACAATGAGCAGTTCTTC
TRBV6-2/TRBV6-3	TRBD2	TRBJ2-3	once	CASSYLLTSGTADTQYF	TGTGCCAGCAGTTACCTACTGACTAGCGGGACCGCAGATACGCAGTATTTT
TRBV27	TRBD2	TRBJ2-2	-	CASSWAGGATGELFF	TGTGCCAGCAGTTGGGCGGGAGGGGCCACCGGGGAGCTGTTTTTT
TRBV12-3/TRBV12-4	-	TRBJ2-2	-	CASTQTGELFF	TGTGCCAGCACCCAGACCGGGGAGCTGTTTTTT
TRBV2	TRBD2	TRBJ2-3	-	CASRTGLAGSTDTQYF	TGTGCCAGCAGGACCGGACTAGCGGGGTCCACAGATACGCAGTATTTT
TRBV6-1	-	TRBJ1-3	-	CASSELSYSGNTIYF	TGTGCCAGCAGTGAATTGAGCTACTCTGGAAACACCATATATTTT
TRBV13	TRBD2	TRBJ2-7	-	CASSSFPGTSGRDSYEQYF	TGTGCCAGCAGCTCTTTCCCGGGGACTAGCGGGAGGGACTCCTACGAGCAGTACTTC
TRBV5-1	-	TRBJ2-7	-	CASSLGQSYEQYF	TGCGCCAGCAGCTTGGGACAGTCCTACGAGCAGTACTTC
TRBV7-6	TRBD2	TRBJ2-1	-	CASSTTSGTGNEQFF	TGTGCCAGCAGCACGACTAGCGGGACCGGCAATGAGCAGTTCTTC
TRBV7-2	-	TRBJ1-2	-	CASSFSSGSYGYTF	TGTGCCAGCAGCTTTTCGAGCGGCTCCTATGGCTACACCTTC
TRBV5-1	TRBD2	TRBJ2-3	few	CASSVRLAGGTDTQYF	TGCGCCAGCAGCGTCCGACTAGCGGGGGGCACAGATACGCAGTATTTT
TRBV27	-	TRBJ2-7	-	CASSLDITSYEQYF	TGTGCCAGCAGTTTGGACATTACCTCCTACGAGCAGTACTTC
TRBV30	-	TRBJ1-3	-	CASQISGNTIYF	TGTGCCTCCCAGATCTCCGGAAACACCATATATTTT
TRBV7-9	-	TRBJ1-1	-	CASSPPPTYTEAFF	TGTGCCAGCAGCCCCCCCCCTACTTACACTGAAGCTTTCTTT
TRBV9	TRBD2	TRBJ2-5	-	CASSLGGSQETQYF	TGTGCCAGCAGCCTCGGGGGGTCTCAAGAGACCCAGTACTTC
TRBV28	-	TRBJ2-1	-	CASSSPLTNEQFF	TGTGCCAGCAGTTCGCCCCTAACCAATGAGCAGTTCTTC
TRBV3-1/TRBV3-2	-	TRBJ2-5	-	CASSLKSGWRETQYF	TGTGCCAGCAGCCTAAAGTCGGGGTGGCGAGAGACCCAGTACTTC
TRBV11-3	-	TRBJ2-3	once	CASSLAGSTDTQYF	TGTGCCAGCAGCTTAGCAGGGAGCACAGATACGCAGTATTTT
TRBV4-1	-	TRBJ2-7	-	CASSHPSTYEQYF	TGCGCCAGCAGCCACCCTAGCACCTACGAGCAGTACTTC
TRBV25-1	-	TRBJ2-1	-	CASSPTPEAYNEQFF	TGTGCCAGCAGCCCGACTCCAGAGGCTTACAATGAGCAGTTCTTC
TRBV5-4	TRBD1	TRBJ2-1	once	CASSVGQGPYNEQFF	TGTGCCAGCAGCGTTGGACAGGGCCCCTACAATGAGCAGTTCTTC
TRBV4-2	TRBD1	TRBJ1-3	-	CASSQDRGSGNTIYF	TGTGCCAGCAGCCAGGACAGGGGGTCTGGAAACACCATATATTTT
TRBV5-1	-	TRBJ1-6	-	CASSSTGLSFSSPLHF	TGCGCCAGCAGCTCCACAGGGTTAAGTTTTAGTTCACCCCTCCACTTT
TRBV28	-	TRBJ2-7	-	CASSFRGALTEQYF	TGTGCCAGCAGTTTCCGGGGGGCATTGACCGAGCAGTACTTC
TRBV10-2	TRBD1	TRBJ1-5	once	CASSDSLTGGTQPQHF	TGCGCCAGCAGTGACTCGCTTACAGGGGGCACTCAGCCCCAGCATTTT
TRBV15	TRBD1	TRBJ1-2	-	CATSREGTGYGYTF	TGTGCCACCAGCAGAGAGGGGACAGGCTATGGCTACACCTTC
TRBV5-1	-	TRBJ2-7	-	CASSLRRDPNEQYF	TGCGCCAGCAGCTTGAGGAGGGACCCTAACGAGCAGTACTTC
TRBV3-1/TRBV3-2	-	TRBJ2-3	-	CASSRGTGGVYSTQYF	TGTGCCAGCAGCCGGGGGACGGGGGGCGTATATAGTACGCAGTATTTT
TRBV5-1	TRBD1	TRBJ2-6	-	CASGTGDNAGANVLTF	TGCGCCAGCGGGACAGGGGATAATGCTGGGGCCAACGTCCTGACTTTC
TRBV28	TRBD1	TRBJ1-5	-	CASSFPGTADQPQHF	TGTGCCAGCAGTTTCCCCGGGACAGCCGATCAGCCCCAGCATTTT
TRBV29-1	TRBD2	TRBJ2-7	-	CSVVGSAGLDEQYF	TGCAGCGTTGTAGGATCAGCGGGACTCGACGAGCAGTACTTC
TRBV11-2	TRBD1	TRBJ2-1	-	CASSPTTGLAYNEQFF	TGTGCCAGCAGCCCGACGACAGGGTTGGCCTACAATGAGCAGTTCTTC
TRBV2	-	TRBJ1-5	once	CASGPGYGNQPQHF	TGTGCCAGCGGTCCGGGTTATGGCAATCAGCCCCAGCATTTT
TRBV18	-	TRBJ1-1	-	CASSRGQLQNTEAFF	TGTGCCAGCTCTCGTGGACAGCTACAGAACACTGAAGCTTTCTTT
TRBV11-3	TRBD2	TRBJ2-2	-	CASSLIAGAGELFF	TGTGCCAGCAGCTTAATAGCGGGGGCCGGGGAGCTGTTTTTT
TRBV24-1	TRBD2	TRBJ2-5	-	CATSLPGLGSETQYF	TGTGCCACCAGTCTGCCGGGACTAGGATCCGAGACCCAGTACTTC
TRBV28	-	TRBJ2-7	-	CASRTEVPYEQYF	TGTGCCAGCAGGACAGAAGTACCTTACGAGCAGTACTTC
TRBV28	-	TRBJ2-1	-	CASRLKGREQFF	TGTGCCAGCAGACTAAAGGGGCGTGAGCAGTTCTTC
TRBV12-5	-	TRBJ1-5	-	CASGSAAGDQPQHF	TGTGCTAGTGGTTCGGCGGCGGGAGACCAGCCCCAGCATTTT